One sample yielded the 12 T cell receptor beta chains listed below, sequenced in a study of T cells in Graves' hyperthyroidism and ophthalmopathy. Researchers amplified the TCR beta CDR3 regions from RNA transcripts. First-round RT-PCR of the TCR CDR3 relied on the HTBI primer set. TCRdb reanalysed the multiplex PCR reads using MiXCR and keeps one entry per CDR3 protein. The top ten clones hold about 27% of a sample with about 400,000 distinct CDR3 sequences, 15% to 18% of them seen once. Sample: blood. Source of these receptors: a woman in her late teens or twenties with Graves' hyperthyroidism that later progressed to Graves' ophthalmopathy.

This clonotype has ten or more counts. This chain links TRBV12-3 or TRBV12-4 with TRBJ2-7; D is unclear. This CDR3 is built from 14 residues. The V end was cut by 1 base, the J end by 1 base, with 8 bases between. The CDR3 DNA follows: TGTGCCAGCAGTTTAGGGGCAGCTTCCTACGAGCAGTACTTC. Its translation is CASSLGAASYEQYF.

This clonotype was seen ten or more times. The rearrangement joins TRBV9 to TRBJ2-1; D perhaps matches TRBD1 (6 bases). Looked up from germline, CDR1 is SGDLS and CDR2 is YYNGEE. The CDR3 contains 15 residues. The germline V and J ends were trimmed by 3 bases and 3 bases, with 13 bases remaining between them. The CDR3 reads CASSADQGYYNEQFF. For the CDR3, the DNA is TGTGCCAGCAGCGCGGATCAGGGGTACTACAATGAGCAGTTCTTC.

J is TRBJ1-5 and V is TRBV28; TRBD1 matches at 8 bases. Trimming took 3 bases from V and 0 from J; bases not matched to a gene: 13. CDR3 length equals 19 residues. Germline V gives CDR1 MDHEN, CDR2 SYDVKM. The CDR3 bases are TGTGCCAGCAGTTTCGACCCGGGACAGGCCGGTTATAGCAATCAGCCCCAGCATTTT. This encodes CASSFDPGQAGYSNQPQHF.

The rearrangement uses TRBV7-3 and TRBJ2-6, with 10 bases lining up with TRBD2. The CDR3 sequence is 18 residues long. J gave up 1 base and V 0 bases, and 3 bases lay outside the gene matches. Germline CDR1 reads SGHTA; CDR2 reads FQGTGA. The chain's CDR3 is CASSLTPSGRSGANVLTF. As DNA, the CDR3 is TGTGCCAGCAGCTTAACCCCTAGCGGGAGATCTGGGGCCAACGTCCTGACTTTC.

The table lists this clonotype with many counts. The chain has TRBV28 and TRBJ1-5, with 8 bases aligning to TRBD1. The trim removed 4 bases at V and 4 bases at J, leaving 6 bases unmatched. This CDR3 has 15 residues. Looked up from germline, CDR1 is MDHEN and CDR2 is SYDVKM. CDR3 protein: CASSSRQGRNQPQHF. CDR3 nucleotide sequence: TGTGCCAGCAGTTCGAGACAGGGGCGGAATCAGCCCCAGCATTTT.

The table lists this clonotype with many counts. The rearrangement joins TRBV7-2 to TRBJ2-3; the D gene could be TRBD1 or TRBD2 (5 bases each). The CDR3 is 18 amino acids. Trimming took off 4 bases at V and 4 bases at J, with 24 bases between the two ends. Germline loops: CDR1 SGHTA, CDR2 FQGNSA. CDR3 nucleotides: TGTGCCAGCAGCTATTATAACCCCTGGGGACGGGAACCAGATACGCAGTATTTT. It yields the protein CASSYYNPWGREPDTQYF.

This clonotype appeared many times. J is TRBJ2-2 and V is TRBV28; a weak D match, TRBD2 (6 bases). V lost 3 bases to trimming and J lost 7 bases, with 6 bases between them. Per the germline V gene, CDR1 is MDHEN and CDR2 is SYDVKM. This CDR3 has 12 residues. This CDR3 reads CASSLRGGELFF. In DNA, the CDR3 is TGTGCCAGCAGTTTGCGGGGCGGGGAGCTGTTTTTT. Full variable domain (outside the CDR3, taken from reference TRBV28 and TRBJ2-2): DVKVTQSSRYLVKRTGEKVFLECVQDMDHENMFWYRQDPGLGLRLIYFSYDVKMKEKGDIPEGYSVSREKKERFSLILESASTNQTSMYLCASSLRGGELFFGEGSRLTVL.

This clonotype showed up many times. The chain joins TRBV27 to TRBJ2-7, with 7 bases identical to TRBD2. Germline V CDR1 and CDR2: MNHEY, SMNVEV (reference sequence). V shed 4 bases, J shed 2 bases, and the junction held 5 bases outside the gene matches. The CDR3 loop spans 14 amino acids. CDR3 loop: CASSSAGDTYEQYF. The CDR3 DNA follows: TGTGCCAGCAGTTCGGCGGGAGACACCTACGAGCAGTACTTC.

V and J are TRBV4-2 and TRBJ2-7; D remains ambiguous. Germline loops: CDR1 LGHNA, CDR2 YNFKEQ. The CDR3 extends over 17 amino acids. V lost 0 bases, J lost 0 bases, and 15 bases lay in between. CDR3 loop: CASSQDGGTPVSYEQYF. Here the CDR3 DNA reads TGTGCCAGCAGCCAAGACGGTGGTACCCCCGTCTCCTACGAGCAGTACTTC.

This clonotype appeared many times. For the CDR3, the DNA is TGTGCCAGCAGCCATGCCGGGCTTCCCTACGAGCAGTACTTC. Residues: CASSHAGLPYEQYF. The rearrangement uses TRBV3-1 and TRBJ2-7, with D hard to call. V dropped 3 bases and J dropped 2 bases, with 11 bases sitting between them. This CDR3 has 14 amino acids. In germline, CDR1 is LGHDT, CDR2 YNNKEL (reference sequence).

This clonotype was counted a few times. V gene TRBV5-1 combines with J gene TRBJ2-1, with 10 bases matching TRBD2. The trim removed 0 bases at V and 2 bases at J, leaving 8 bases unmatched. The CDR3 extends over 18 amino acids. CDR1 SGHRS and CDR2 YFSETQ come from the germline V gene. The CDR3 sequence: CASSLAGLAGAPYNEQFF. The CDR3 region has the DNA TGCGCCAGCAGCTTGGCCGGGCTAGCGGGAGCCCCCTACAATGAGCAGTTCTTC.

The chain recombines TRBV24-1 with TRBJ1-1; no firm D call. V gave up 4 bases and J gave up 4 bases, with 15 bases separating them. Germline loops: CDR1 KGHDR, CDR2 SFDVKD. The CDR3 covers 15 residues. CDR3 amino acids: CATSDPPGFSTEAFF. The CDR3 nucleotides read TGTGCCACCAGTGACCCCCCGGGGTTCAGCACTGAAGCTTTCTTT.